This T cell receptor (beta chain) was profiled in a study of CD8+CD57+ T cells in acquired aplastic anemia. Findings and caveats of the study: Patients had fewer than 35 CD8+ CDR3 sequences in common with controls (the shared set).

CDR1 and CDR2 (germline): LNHDA, SQIVND (reference sequence). V was shortened by 8 bases and J by 3 bases, with 14 bases between the two germline ends. This CDR3 is built from 14 residues. CD8+CD57+ cell expansion had been shown by flow cytometry in patients chosen for sequencing. About this clonotype: Antigen: not known.

Template material for TCR beta VDJ and CDR3 profiling consisted of genomic DNA. TCRdb re-analysed the reads in MiXCR, keeping a single row per CDR3 protein. This repertoire shows 120,000 or so distinct CDR3 sequences, approximately 41% found once; its top ten account for about 2.7%. The sequencing sample was made of sorted CD4+, CD8+, or CD8+CD57+ T cells (not recorded which) from PBMCs. The clonotype originates from a human donor with aplastic anemia. This chain connects TRBV19 to TRBJ2-1; unclear D gene. CDR3: CASCRSGVYNEQFF. The CDR3 DNA reads TGTGCCAGTTGTAGGTCCGGAGTCTACAATGAGCAGTTCTTC.